This T cell receptor (beta chain) was sequenced for a study of siplizumab effects on memory and regulatory T cells. Study findings and constraints: Both greater diversity than memory cells and a major contribution to the alloresponse seemed to characterize naive T cells.

The method was immunoSEQ multiplex PCR; TCRdb's version includes in-frame clones alone and lacks a portion of them. There are about 100,000 clones in the sample; about 93% occur only once, and under 0.7% lies in the top ten. Regarding this clone: Its antigen is currently unknown.

Sequencing was performed on Tregs sorted from blood. The TCR comes from a human donor in good health.

CDR3 coding DNA: TGTGCCAGCAGCCAAGTCCGCCGGGACCGTCTGGGACACAATGAGCAGTTCTTC. The encoded protein is CASSQVRRDRLGHNEQFF. The V gene is TRBV14, the J gene TRBJ2-1, with D perhaps matching TRBD1 or TRBD2 (5 bases each). The V end lost 1 base, the J end lost 5 bases, and 21 bases lay between the germline ends. Germline V gene data show CDR1 as SGHDN and CDR2 as FVKESK. This CDR3 has 18 residues.